This entry lists 22 T cell receptor beta chains sequenced from one sample in a study of blood T cell repertoires in COVID-19. Produced via immunoSEQ multiplex PCR; TCRdb's table is partial and in-frame only. The sample includes approximately 300,000 clones, under 95% seen only once; the top ten take around 2.6%. Sequencing was performed on PBMCs or T cells enriched from blood (not recorded which). These TCRs come from a man aged 55 to 69 who had recovered from COVID-19.

The chain carries TRBV24-1 and TRBJ2-5, with D possibly matching TRBD2 (5 bases). The CDR3 runs to 14 residues. Per the germline V gene, CDR1 is KGHDR and CDR2 is SFDVKD. Deletions cut 0 bases from V and 4 bases from J, with 8 bases between. The CDR3 bases are TGTGCCACCAGTGATTTGCTGGAGGTAGAGACCCAGTACTTC. Its translation: CATSDLLEVETQYF.

V usage is TRBV18 and J usage is TRBJ1-3; no clear D gene. V was pared by 0 bases and J by 4 bases, with 10 bases between. Germline loops: CDR1 KGHSH, CDR2 LQKENI. The CDR3 totals 15 residues. CDR3 DNA sequence: TGTGCCAGCTCACCACCCGGCGGTCTCGGAAACACCATATATTTT. Residues: CASSPPGGLGNTIYF.

This sequence joins TRBV6-5 and TRBJ2-7; the D gene is possibly TRBD1 (6 bases). The V end lost 6 bases, the J end lost 2 bases, and 14 bases lay between the germline ends. The CDR3 sequence is 14 residues long. Germline V gene lookup returns CDR1 MNHEY and CDR2 SVGAGI. The CDR3 protein is CASRSTSGAYEQYF. CDR3 DNA sequence: TGTGCCAGCAGGTCCACGTCAGGGGCCTACGAGCAGTACTTC.

This clone was counted ten times or more. This rearrangement joins TRBV5-4 to TRBJ1-5; D possibly corresponds to TRBD1 (6 bases). V lost 4 bases and J 2 bases, leaving 13 bases between the germline ends. CDR3 size: 15 residues. In germline, CDR1 is SGHNT, CDR2 YYREEE (reference sequence). The CDR3 reads CASSVQGLGNQPQHF. CDR3 DNA sequence: TGTGCCAGCAGCGTACAGGGCCTCGGCAATCAGCCCCAGCATTTT.

The rearrangement uses TRBV5-1 and TRBJ2-5; no reliable D call. The germline V gene has CDR1 SGHRS and CDR2 YFSETQ. The CDR3 loop spans 11 amino acids. V lost 0 bases, J lost 10 bases, and 7 bases lay in between. The CDR3 here is CASSLESNQYF. CDR3 sequence (DNA): TGCGCCAGCAGCTTGGAGAGTAACCAGTACTTC.

The V and J genes are TRBV11-3 and TRBJ2-5; possibly TRBD1 for D (5 bases). This CDR3 has 13 residues. Per the germline V gene, CDR1 is SGHNT and CDR2 is YENEEA. V dropped 4 bases and J dropped 4 bases, with 10 bases sitting between them. The CDR3, as DNA: TGTGCCAGCAGCTCTGCTAGGGGAGAGACCCAGTACTTC. This gives the protein CASSSARGETQYF.

The rearrangement joins TRBV3-1 (or the pseudogene TRBV3-2) to TRBJ1-4; D not resolved. V lost 2 bases and J lost 7, with 14 bases in between. Looked up from germline, CDR1 is LGHDT and CDR2 is YNNKEL (reference sequence). The CDR3 covers 15 residues. DNA of the CDR3: TGTGCCAGCAGCCAATCGGGAGGAATTCGTGAAAAACTGTTTTTT. Protein: CASSQSGGIREKLFF.

This clone was detected a few times. The chain joins TRBV7-2 to TRBJ2-7; 7 bases match TRBD2. The CDR3 runs to 16 residues. The germline CDR1 and CDR2 sequences are SGHTA and FQGNSA. V trimming: 2 bases; J trimming: 5 bases; junction bases outside the gene matches: 12. Here the CDR3 DNA reads TGTGCCAGCAGCTTAAGTTCCCGGCGGGAGCGTAACGAGCAGTACTTC. Protein sequence: CASSLSSRRERNEQYF.

The genes are TRBV18 and TRBJ2-6; maybe TRBD2 (5 bases). Germline V gene sequence: CDR1 KGHSH, CDR2 LQKENI. The CDR3 has 16 residues. Trimming left V 2 bases short and J 0 bases short, with 8 bases between. This chain's CDR3 is CASSPFRDSGANVLTF. The CDR3 DNA reads as TGTGCCAGCTCACCATTTCGGGACTCTGGGGCCAACGTCCTGACTTTC. The complete variable domain, with remaining parts taken from reference TRBV18 and TRBJ2-6, reads NAGVMQNPRHLVRRRGQEARLRCSPMKGHSHVYWYRQLPEEGLKFMVYLQKENIIDESGMPKERFSAEFPKEGPSILRIQQVVRGDSAAYFCASSPFRDSGANVLTFGAGSRLTVL.

The chain has TRBV4-2 and TRBJ2-6; 12 bases are a match to TRBD2. Germline CDR1 reads LGHNA; CDR2 reads YNFKEQ. V shed 4 bases, J shed 2 bases, and the junction held 9 bases outside the gene matches. The CDR3 length is 19 residues. The CDR3, as DNA: TGTGCCAGCAGCCCCCAATCCCGGACTAGCGGGACTGGGGCCAACGTCCTGACTTTC. Residues: CASSPQSRTSGTGANVLTF.

The chain couples TRBV7-3 to TRBJ2-5, with D perhaps TRBD1 (6 bases). The germline V gene encodes CDR1 SGHTA and CDR2 FQGTGA. V was trimmed by 4 bases and J by 5 bases, leaving 17 bases between them. The CDR3 spans 15 residues. The chain's CDR3 is CASSSQGLSGETQYF. DNA of the CDR3: TGTGCCAGCAGCTCCCAGGGGTTGTCGGGGGAGACCCAGTACTTC.

This clone was seen a single time. The V call is TRBV7-9, the J call TRBJ2-1; D is ambiguous. Germline values: CDR1 SEHNR, CDR2 FQNEAQ (reference sequence). The V and J ends lost 7 bases and 8 bases respectively, with 12 bases between them. This CDR3 has 12 amino acids. The chain's CDR3 is CASTVGSYEQFF. CDR3 nucleotides: TGTGCCAGCACCGTCGGTAGCTATGAGCAGTTCTTC.

V is TRBV9 and J is TRBJ2-3, with 8 bases fitting TRBD1. Germline V gene data show CDR1 as SGDLS and CDR2 as YYNGEE. This CDR3 has 15 amino acids. J was trimmed by 2 bases and V by 3 bases; bases with no gene match: 5. In DNA form, the CDR3 reads TGTGCCAGCAGCGCCTGGACAGGGAACACAGATACGCAGTATTTT. Its protein is CASSAWTGNTDTQYF.

This rearrangement joins TRBV30 to TRBJ2-3; 8 nucleotides agree with TRBD2. V shed 0 bases, J shed 3 bases, and the junction held 5 bases outside the gene matches. The CDR3 has 15 residues. Germline assignment: CDR1 GTSNPN and CDR2 SVGIG (reference sequence). The CDR3 coding sequence is TGTGCCTGGAGTGTAGGACTAGCCGGTACAGATACGCAGTATTTT. It codes for CAWSVGLAGTDTQYF.

V usage is TRBV7-2 and J usage is TRBJ2-2; 9 bases match TRBD1. J lost 5 bases, V lost 1 base, and 5 bases had no gene match. The CDR3 extends over 16 amino acids. From germline, CDR1 is SGHTA and CDR2 FQGNSA. CDR3 residues: CASSLGVTGGTGELFF. The CDR3 DNA sequence: TGTGCCAGCAGCTTAGGGGTGACAGGGGGGACCGGGGAGCTGTTTTTT.

The J gene is TRBJ2-7, the V gene TRBV30, with 9 bases aligning to TRBD1. The germline CDR1 and CDR2 sequences are GTSNPN and SVGIG (reference sequence). With 6 bases clipped from V and 2 bases from J, the junction kept 5 bases outside the gene matches. This CDR3 comprises 13 residues. CDR3 sequence (DNA): TGTGCCTGTTCGACAGGGGGTGCCTACGAGCAGTACTTC. Its translation is CACSTGGAYEQYF.

The chain is built from TRBV6-5 and TRBJ1-4; the D is unclear. There are 13 residues in the CDR3. Germline CDR1 and CDR2: MNHEY and SVGAGI. Trimming shortened V by 7 bases and J by 8 bases, and 14 bases separated the two germline ends. The DNA for the CDR3 is TGTGCCAGCAATTTGAGAGGGAGCGAAAAACTGTTTTTT. Translated: CASNLRGSEKLFF.

The V call is TRBV5-6, the J call TRBJ2-5; the D gene is possibly TRBD2 (7 bases). Germline CDR1 and CDR2: SGHDT and YYEEEE. V lost 3 bases and J 5 bases, leaving 17 bases between the germline ends. The CDR3 is made up of 15 amino acids. The CDR3 region is CASSSAGARGETQYF. CDR3 bases: TGTGCCAGCAGCTCTGCGGGGGCCAGGGGTGAGACCCAGTACTTC. The full variable domain, in which reference TRBV5-6 and TRBJ2-5 provide the parts outside the CDR3, is DAGVTQSPTHLIKTRGQQVTLRCSPKSGHDTVSWYQQALGQGPQFIFQYYEEEERQRGNFPDRFSGHQFPNYSSELNVNALLLGDSALYLCASSSAGARGETQYFGPGTRLLVL.

V is TRBV9 and J is TRBJ1-1; D remains unclear. Looked up from germline, CDR1 is SGDLS and CDR2 is YYNGEE. The CDR3 is made up of 16 amino acids. V lost 3 bases to trimming and J lost 5 bases, with 20 bases between them. In DNA, the CDR3 is TGTGCCAGCAGCGCCGGAGTATCAATAGGAGGGACTGAAGCTTTCTTT. It codes for CASSAGVSIGGTEAFF.

This chain uses TRBV3-1 (or the pseudogene TRBV3-2) with TRBJ2-7, with 10 bases fitting TRBD1. Germline CDR1 LGHDT, CDR2 YNNKEL (reference sequence). V was pared by 11 bases and J by 3 bases, with 13 bases of the junction left unmatched. The CDR3 contains 15 residues. The CDR3 sequence is CAAAPGTGDLYEQYF. In nucleotides, the CDR3 is TGTGCCGCGGCACCGGGGACAGGGGACCTCTACGAGCAGTACTTC.

This sequence joins TRBV18 and TRBJ2-7; 10 bases agree with TRBD1. V was clipped by 5 bases and J by 3 bases; unmatched bases: 4. Germline-derived CDR1 and CDR2 are KGHSH and LQKENI. The CDR3 has 14 amino acids. This CDR3 reads CASSERTGGYEQYF. Here the CDR3 DNA reads TGTGCCAGCTCAGAAAGGACAGGGGGCTACGAGCAGTACTTC.

The chain links TRBV2 to TRBJ2-1; 7 positions agree with TRBD2. With 6 bases clipped from V and 6 bases from J, the junction kept 8 bases outside the gene matches. The germline CDR1 and CDR2 sequences are SNHLY and FYNNEI. The CDR3 totals 14 residues. CDR3 protein: CASSPIAGRNEQFF. CDR3 coding DNA: TGTGCCAGCAGCCCCATAGCGGGTCGCAATGAGCAGTTCTTC. The complete variable domain, with remaining parts taken from reference TRBV2 and TRBJ2-1, reads EPEVTQTPSHQVTQMGQEVILRCVPISNHLYFYWYRQILGQKVEFLVSFYNNEISEKSEIFDDQFSVERPDGSNFTLKIRSTKLEDSAMYFCASSPIAGRNEQFFGPGTRLTVL.